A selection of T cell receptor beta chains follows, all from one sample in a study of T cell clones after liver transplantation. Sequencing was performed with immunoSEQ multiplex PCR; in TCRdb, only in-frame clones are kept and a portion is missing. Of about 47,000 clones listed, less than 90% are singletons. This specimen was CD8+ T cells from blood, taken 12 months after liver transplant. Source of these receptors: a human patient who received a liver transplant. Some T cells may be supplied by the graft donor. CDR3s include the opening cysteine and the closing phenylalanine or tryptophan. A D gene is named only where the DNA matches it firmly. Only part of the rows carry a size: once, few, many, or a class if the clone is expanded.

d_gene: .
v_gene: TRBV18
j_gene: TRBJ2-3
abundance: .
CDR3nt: TGTGCCAGCTCACCATCCAGGGGTTCGGTGGGGCACACAGATACGCAGTATTTT
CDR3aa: CASSPSRGSVGHTDTQYF

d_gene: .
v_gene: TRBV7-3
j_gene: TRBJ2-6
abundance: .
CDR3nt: TGTGCCAGCAGCTTATTGGGGGAAGGGGCCAACGTCCTGACTTTC
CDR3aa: CASSLLGEGANVLTF

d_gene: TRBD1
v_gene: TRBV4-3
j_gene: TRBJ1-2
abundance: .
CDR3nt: TGCGCCAGCAGCCAAGTGTACCCCGGGACAGGGGATGGCTACACCTTC
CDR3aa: CASSQVYPGTGDGYTF

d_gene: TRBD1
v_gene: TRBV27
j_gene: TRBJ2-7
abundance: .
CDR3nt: TGTGCCAGCAGAATAGGAGGACAGGGGGCCCACGAGCAGTACTTC
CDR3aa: CASRIGGQGAHEQYF

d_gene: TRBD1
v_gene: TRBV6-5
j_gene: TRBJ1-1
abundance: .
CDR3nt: TGTGCCAGCAGTTACGAGGGGGCAAACACTGAAGCTTTCTTT
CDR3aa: CASSYEGANTEAFF

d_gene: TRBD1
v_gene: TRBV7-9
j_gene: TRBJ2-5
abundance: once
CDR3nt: TGTGCCAGCACCCCAGGGGCACACCGGGACAGGGGGCATGGGGAGACCCAGTACTTC
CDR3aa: CASTPGAHRDRGHGETQYF

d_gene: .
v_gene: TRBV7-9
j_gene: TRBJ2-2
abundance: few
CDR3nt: TGTGCCAGCAGCCCCGACAGCACCGGGGAGCTGTTTTTT
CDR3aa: CASSPDSTGELFF

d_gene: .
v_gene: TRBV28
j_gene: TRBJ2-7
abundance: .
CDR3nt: TGTGCCAGCAGTTTCGGGACGGGTGCCTACGAGCAGTACTTC
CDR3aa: CASSFGTGAYEQYF

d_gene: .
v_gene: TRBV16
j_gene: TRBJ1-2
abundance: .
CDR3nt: TGTGCCAGCAGCCACCGGGTTTTGGATGGCTACACCTTC
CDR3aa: CASSHRVLDGYTF

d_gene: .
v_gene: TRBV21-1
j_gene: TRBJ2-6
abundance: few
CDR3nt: TGTGCCAGCAAAGTGGGCAGGGTGCTGGCTGGGGCCAACGTCCTGACTTTC
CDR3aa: CASKVGRVLAGANVLTF

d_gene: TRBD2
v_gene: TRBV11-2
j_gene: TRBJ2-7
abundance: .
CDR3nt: TGTGCCAGCTCAAAGGGGACTAGCGGGAGCGAGCAGTACTTC
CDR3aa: CASSKGTSGSEQYF

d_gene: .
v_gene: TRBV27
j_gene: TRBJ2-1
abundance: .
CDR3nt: TGTGCCAGCAGCCCCGGGACATCGACCTACAATGAGCAGTTCTTC
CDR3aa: CASSPGTSTYNEQFF

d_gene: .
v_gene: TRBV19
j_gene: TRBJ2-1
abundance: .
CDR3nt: TGTGCCAGTAGTATAGTTAGCGCTACCTACAATGAGCAGTTCTTC
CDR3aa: CASSIVSATYNEQFF

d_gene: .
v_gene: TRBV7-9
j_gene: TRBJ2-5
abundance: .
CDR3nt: TGTGCCAGCAGCTTAGTTGGTGTCTTGGAGACCCAGTACTTC
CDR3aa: CASSLVGVLETQYF

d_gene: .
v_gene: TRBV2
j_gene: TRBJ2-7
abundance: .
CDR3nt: TGTGCGAGCTGGGCGGGAACCCAGTCAACCTCCTACGAGCAGTACTTC
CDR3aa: CASWAGTQSTSYEQYF

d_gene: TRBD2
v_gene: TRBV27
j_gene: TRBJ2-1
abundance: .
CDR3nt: TGTGCCAGCAGTTTTCGCGGGAGGAGGGACAATGAGCAGTTCTTC
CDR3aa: CASSFRGRRDNEQFF

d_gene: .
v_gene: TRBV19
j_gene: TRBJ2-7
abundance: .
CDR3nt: TGTGCCAGTAGTATTACCGGAGGGGGGTCCTACGAGCAGTACTTC
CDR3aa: CASSITGGGSYEQYF

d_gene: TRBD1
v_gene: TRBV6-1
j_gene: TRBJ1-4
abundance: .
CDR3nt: TGTGCCAGCAGGAGAGGGGGCAGTACTAATGAAAAACTGTTTTTT
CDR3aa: CASRRGGSTNEKLFF

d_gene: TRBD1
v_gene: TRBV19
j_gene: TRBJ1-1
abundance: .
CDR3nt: TGTGCCAGTAGGAACCCAGGGACAGAGGAAGCTTTCTTT
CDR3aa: CASRNPGTEEAFF

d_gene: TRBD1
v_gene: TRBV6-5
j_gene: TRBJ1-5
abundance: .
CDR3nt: TGTGCCAGCAGTTTCGGACAGGGAGGTCAGCCCCAGCATTTT
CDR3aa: CASSFGQGGQPQHF

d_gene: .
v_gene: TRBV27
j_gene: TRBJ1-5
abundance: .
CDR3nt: TGTGCCAGCAGTTTGGGGAAACATCAGCCCCAGCATTTT
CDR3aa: CASSLGKHQPQHF

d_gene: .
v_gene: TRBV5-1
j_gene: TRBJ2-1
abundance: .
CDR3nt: TGCGCCAGCAGCTTGGGGCCCCGGAATGAGCAGTTCTTC
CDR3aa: CASSLGPRNEQFF

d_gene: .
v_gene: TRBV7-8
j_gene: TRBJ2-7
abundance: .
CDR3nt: TGTGCCAGCAAATCACGCCTCGGGCGGGATTCCTACGAGCAGTACTTC
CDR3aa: CASKSRLGRDSYEQYF

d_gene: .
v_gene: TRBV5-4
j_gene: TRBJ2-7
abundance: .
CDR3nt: TGTGCCAGCAGACCGGCGGATTCTCGGGGGCCGGGGTACGAGCAGTACTTC
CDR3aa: CASRPADSRGPGYEQYF

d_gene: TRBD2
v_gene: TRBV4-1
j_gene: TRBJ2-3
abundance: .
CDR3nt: TGCGCCAGCAGCCAAGAAGGGGGGACTAGCGGGATTAGCACAGATACGCAGTATTTT
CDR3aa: CASSQEGGTSGISTDTQYF

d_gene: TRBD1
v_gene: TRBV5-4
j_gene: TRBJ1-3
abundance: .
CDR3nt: TGTGCCAGCAGCGAGGGGACAGGCGGAAACACCATATATTTT
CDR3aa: CASSEGTGGNTIYF

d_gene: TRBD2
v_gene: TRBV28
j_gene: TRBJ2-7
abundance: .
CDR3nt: TGTGCCAGCAGTTTTGGCGGGAGGGCCGACGAGCAGTACTTC
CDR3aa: CASSFGGRADEQYF

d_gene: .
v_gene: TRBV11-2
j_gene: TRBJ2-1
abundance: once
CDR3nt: TGTGCCAGCAGAGTACTAGGACTTCCGTTCTTC
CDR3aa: CASRVLGLPFF

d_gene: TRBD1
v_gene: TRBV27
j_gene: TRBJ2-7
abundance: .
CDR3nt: TGTGCCAGCAGTTTCGGGACAGGGATAGGCGAGCAGTACTTC
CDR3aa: CASSFGTGIGEQYF

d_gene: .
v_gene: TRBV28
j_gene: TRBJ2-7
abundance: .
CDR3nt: TGTGCCAGCAGTTTACAATATTACGAGCAGTACTTC
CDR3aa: CASSLQYYEQYF

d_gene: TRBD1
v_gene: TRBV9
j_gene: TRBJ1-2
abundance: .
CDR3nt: TGTGCCAGCAGCGTGGAGCGACAGGGAGGTGCAGGTGGCTACACCTTC
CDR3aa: CASSVERQGGAGGYTF

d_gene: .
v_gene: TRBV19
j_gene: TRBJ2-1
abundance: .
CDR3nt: TGTGCCAGTAGCCTCCGGGACAACTACAATGAGCAGTTCTTC
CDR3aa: CASSLRDNYNEQFF

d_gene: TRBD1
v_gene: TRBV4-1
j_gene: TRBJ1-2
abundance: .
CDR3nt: TGCGCCAGCAGCTTTTTTCCGGGACAGGGAATCGATGGCTACACCTTC
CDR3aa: CASSFFPGQGIDGYTF

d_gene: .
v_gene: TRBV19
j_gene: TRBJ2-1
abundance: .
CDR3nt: TGTGCCAGTAGTATAGGGCGAGGGGACTTCTACAATGAGCAGTTCTTC
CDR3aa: CASSIGRGDFYNEQFF

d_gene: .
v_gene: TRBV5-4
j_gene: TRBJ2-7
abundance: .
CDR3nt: TGTGCCAGCAGCTGGGATGGGGGGAGCTCCTACGAGCAGTACTTC
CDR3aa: CASSWDGGSSYEQYF

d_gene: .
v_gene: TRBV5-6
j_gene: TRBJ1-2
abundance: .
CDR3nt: TGTGCCAGCAGCTTGTCATCATCTGGGAATGGCTACACCTTC
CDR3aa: CASSLSSSGNGYTF